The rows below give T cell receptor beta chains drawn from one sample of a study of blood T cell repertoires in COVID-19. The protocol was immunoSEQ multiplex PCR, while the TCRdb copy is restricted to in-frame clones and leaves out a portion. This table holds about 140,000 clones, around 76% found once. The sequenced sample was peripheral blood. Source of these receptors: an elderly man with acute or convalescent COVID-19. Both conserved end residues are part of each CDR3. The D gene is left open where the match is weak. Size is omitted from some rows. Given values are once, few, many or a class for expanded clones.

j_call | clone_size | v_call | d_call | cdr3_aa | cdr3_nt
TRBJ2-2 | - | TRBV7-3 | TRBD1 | CASTHPGQGFSGELFF | TGTGCCAGCACGCATCCAGGACAGGGTTTTTCCGGGGAGCTGTTTTTT
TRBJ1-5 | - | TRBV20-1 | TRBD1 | CSASYGTGAVQPQHF | TGCAGTGCTAGTTACGGGACAGGGGCCGTTCAGCCCCAGCATTTT
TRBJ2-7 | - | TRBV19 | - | CASSTLGGHYEQYF | TGTGCCAGTAGTACTCTAGGAGGGCACTACGAGCAGTACTTC
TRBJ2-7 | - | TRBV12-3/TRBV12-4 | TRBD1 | CASSWTGGNEQYF | TGTGCCAGCAGCTGGACAGGGGGGAACGAGCAGTACTTC
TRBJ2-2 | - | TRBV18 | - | CASSPRRINTGELFF | TGTGCCAGCTCACCAAGGAGGATTAACACCGGGGAGCTGTTTTTT
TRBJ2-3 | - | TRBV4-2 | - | CASSQPPMRDTQYF | TGTGCCAGCAGCCAACCCCCTATGCGGGATACGCAGTATTTT
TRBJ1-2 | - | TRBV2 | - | CASSEGRGVENGYTF | TGTGCCAGCAGTGAGGGGAGGGGGGTGGAGAACGGCTACACCTTC
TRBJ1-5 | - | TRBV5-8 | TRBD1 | CASSLGGGDQPQHF | TGTGCCAGCAGCTTGGGAGGGGGCGATCAGCCCCAGCATTTT
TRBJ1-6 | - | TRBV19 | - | CASSISRAQLLHF | TGTGCCAGTAGTATCAGCAGGGCCCAGCTACTCCACTTT
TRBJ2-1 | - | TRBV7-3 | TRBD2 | CASSLNGRGAYNEQFF | TGTGCCAGCAGCTTAAACGGGAGGGGCGCCTACAATGAGCAGTTCTTC
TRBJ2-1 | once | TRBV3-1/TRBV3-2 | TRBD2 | CASRRTSGGPSNEQFF | TGTGCCAGCAGACGGACTAGCGGGGGCCCGAGCAATGAGCAGTTCTTC
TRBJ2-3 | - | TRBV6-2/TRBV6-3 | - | CASSYSTGDTQYF | TGTGCCAGCAGTTACTCTACAGGGGATACGCAGTATTTT
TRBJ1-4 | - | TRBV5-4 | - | CASSSKRSPNEKLFF | TGTGCCAGCAGCTCCAAACGGTCCCCTAATGAAAAACTGTTTTTT
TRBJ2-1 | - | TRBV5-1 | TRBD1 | CASSSGTGLSNEQFF | TGCGCCAGCAGCTCCGGGACAGGGCTTAGTAATGAGCAGTTCTTC
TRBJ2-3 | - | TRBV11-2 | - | CASSLELARTQDTQYF | TGTGCCAGCAGCTTAGAACTAGCACGTACTCAAGATACGCAGTATTTT
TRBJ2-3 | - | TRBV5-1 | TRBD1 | CASSLGGRGRTDTQYF | TGCGCCAGCAGCTTGGGTGGCAGGGGGCGGACAGATACGCAGTATTTT
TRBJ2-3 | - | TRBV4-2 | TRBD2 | CASSQASRTSGGVDTQYF | TGTGCCAGCAGCCAAGCCTCACGAACTAGCGGGGGGGTTGATACGCAGTATTTT
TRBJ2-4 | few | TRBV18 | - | CASSTRLNEGIQYF | TGTGCCAGCTCAACTAGATTGAACGAGGGCATTCAGTACTTC
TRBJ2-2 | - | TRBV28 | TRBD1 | CASWVRQGRTGELFF | TGTGCCAGCTGGGTGAGACAGGGGCGGACCGGGGAGCTGTTTTTT
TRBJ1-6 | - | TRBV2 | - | CASSEASRRDSPLHF | TGTGCCAGCAGTGAAGCCAGTAGGAGGGATTCACCCCTCCACTTT
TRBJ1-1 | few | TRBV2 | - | CASRTEMINTEAFF | TGTGCCAGCCGGACTGAAATGATAAACACTGAAGCTTTCTTT
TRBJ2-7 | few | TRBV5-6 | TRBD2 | CASSFGLAGGPHADEQYF | TGTGCCAGCAGCTTCGGACTAGCGGGGGGCCCACACGCAGACGAGCAGTACTTC
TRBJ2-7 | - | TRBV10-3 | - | CAINGGTSSYEQYF | TGTGCCATCAATGGCGGGACCAGCTCCTACGAGCAGTACTTC
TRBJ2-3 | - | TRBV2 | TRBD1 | CASSGGPGQGTDTQYF | TGTGCCAGCAGTGGAGGGCCGGGACAGGGGACAGATACGCAGTATTTT
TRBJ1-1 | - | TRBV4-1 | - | CASSQGSWGPQRTEAFF | TGCGCCAGCAGCCAAGGGAGCTGGGGGCCGCAAAGAACTGAAGCTTTCTTT
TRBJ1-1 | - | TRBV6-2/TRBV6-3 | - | CASSDPGTGNTEAFF | TGTGCCAGCAGCGACCCCGGTACAGGGAACACTGAAGCTTTCTTT
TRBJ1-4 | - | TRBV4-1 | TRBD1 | CASSQRAGGFEKLFF | TGCGCCAGCAGCCAGAGGGCAGGGGGCTTTGAAAAACTGTTTTTT
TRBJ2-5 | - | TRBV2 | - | CASSEGRMKETQYF | TGTGCCAGCAGTGAGGGGAGGATGAAAGAGACCCAGTACTTC
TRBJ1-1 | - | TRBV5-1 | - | CASSLGENTEAFF | TGCGCCAGCAGCTTGGGCGAGAACACTGAAGCTTTCTTT
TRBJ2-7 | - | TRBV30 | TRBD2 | CAWSVSGGAIYEQYF | TGTGCCTGGAGTGTATCGGGGGGTGCTATCTACGAGCAGTACTTC
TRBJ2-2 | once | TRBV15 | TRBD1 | CATSRDRETGELFF | TGTGCCACCAGCCGGGACAGAGAAACCGGGGAGCTGTTTTTT
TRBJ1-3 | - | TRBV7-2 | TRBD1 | CASSRDRVLSGNTIYF | TGTGCCAGCAGCCGGGACAGGGTTCTCTCTGGAAACACCATATATTTT
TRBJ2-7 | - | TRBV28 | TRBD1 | CASSLSPGTGGAYEQYF | TGTGCCAGCAGTTTATCCCCCGGGACAGGGGGTGCCTACGAGCAGTACTTC
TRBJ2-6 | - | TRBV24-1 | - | CATGFFTDSGANVLTF | TGTGCCACCGGATTTTTTACAGACTCTGGGGCCAACGTCCTGACTTTC
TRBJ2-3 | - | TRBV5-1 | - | CASSLDSGYDTQYF | TGCGCCAGCAGCTTGGATTCAGGGTATGATACGCAGTATTTT
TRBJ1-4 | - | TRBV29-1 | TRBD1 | CSVRTGPGEEKLFF | TGCAGCGTACGGACAGGGCCGGGTGAGGAAAAACTGTTTTTT
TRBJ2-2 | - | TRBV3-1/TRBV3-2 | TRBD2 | CASTLLRGGVVGELFF | TGTGCCAGCACCCTTTTGCGGGGGGGAGTGGTCGGGGAGCTGTTTTTT
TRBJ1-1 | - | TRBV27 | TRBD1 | CASSKGTGAGEAFF | TGTGCCAGCAGTAAAGGGACAGGGGCGGGTGAAGCTTTCTTT
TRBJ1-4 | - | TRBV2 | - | CASSEVYRGEKLFF | TGTGCCAGCAGTGAAGTCTACCGAGGAGAAAAACTGTTTTTT
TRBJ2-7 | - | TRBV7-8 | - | CASSLGTLGALSYEQYF | TGTGCCAGCAGCTTGGGGACACTTGGGGCCCTTTCCTACGAGCAGTACTTC
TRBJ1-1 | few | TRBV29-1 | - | CSFQGDAEAFF | TGCAGCTTTCAGGGTGACGCTGAAGCTTTCTTT
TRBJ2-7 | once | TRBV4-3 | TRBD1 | CASSSGTGYEQYF | TGCGCCAGCAGCTCCGGGACAGGCTACGAGCAGTACTTC
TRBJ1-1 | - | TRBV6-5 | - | CASSSQRGNTEAFF | TGTGCCAGCAGTTCACAAAGGGGGAACACTGAAGCTTTCTTT
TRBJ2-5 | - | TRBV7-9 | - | CASSPQPGGGETQYF | TGTGCCAGCAGCCCACAACCGGGGGGCGGAGAGACCCAGTACTTC
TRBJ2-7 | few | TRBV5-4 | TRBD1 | CASSVTGTGNYEQYF | TGTGCCAGCAGCGTAACCGGGACAGGGAATTACGAGCAGTACTTC
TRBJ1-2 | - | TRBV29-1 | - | CSVGPGGGYTF | TGCAGCGTTGGGCCCGGAGGCGGCTACACCTTC
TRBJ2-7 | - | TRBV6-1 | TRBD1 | CASSSRDRVNEQYF | TGTGCCAGCAGTTCCCGGGACAGGGTGAACGAGCAGTACTTC
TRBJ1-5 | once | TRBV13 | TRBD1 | CASSLGGTGTLLGNQPQHF | TGTGCCAGCAGCTTAGGAGGGACAGGGACCCTTTTGGGCAATCAGCCCCAGCATTTT
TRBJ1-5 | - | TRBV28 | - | CASSPLDQPQHF | TGTGCCAGCAGTCCCCTTGATCAGCCCCAGCATTTT
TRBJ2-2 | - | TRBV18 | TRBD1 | CASSKDRVPGELFF | TGTGCCAGCTCAAAGGACAGGGTTCCCGGGGAGCTGTTTTTT
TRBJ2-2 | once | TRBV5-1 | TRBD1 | CASTGTGVSGELFF | TGCGCCAGCACGGGGACAGGGGTTTCCGGGGAGCTGTTTTTT
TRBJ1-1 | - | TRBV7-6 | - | CASSLRQEDTEAFF | TGTGCCAGCAGCTTACGACAGGAGGACACTGAAGCTTTCTTT
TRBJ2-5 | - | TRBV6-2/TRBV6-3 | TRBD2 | CASSAGTSGYQETQYF | TGTGCCAGCAGTGCGGGGACTAGCGGGTACCAAGAGACCCAGTACTTC
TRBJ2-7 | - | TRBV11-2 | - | CASSLERQTYEQYF | TGTGCCAGCAGCTTAGAGCGACAAACCTACGAGCAGTACTTC